These 2 T cell receptor beta chains were sequenced from one sample in a study of T-cell reconstitution after alpha-beta-depleted transplantation in children. Preparation of the TCRbeta library used unique molecular identifiers. TCRdb re-analysed the PCR reads in MiXCR, keeping a single row per CDR3 protein. The profile covers approximately 520,000 distinct CDR3 sequences, with around 10% appearing a single time and around 15% taken by the ten largest. Source: PBMCs, mostly from graft donor cells, taken 180 days after TCRalphabeta/CD19-depleted stem cell transplant. The receptors here all came from a female patient under 10 years old who had a stem cell transplant for aplastic anemia, so the T cells may come from the graft donor.

The chain has TRBV12-3 or TRBV12-4 and TRBJ1-1, with a possible D match to TRBD1 (5 bases). The CDR3 contains 13 residues. Trimming removed 6 bases from V and 7 bases from J, with 15 bases in between. The CDR3 bases are TGTGCCAGCAGCTCGGGGGAGAGAATTGAAGCTTTCTTT. This encodes CASSSGERIEAFF.

This clonotype showed up just a few times. This chain links TRBV6-1 with TRBJ2-1; 9 bases map to TRBD1. CDR1 and CDR2 from the germline V gene are MNHNS and SASEGT. The length of the CDR3 is 15 residues. The V segment lost 2 bases and the J segment 4 bases; nucleotides outside the gene matches: 3. CDR3 protein: CASSELGTGYNEQFF. The CDR3 DNA reads TGTGCCAGCAGTGAACTTGGGACAGGGTACAATGAGCAGTTCTTC.